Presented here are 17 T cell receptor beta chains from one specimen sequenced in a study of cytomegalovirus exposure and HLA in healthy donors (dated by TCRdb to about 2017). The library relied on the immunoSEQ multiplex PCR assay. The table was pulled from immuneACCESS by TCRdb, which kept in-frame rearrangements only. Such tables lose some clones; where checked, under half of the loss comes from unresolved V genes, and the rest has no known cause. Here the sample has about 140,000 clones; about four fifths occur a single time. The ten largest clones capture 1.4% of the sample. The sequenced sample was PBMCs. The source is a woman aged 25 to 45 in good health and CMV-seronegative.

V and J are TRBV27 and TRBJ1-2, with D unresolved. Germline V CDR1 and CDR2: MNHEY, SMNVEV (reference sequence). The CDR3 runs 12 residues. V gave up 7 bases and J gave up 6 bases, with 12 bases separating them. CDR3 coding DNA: TGTGCCAGCATCGCGGGTCGGGATGGCTACACCTTC. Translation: CASIAGRDGYTF.

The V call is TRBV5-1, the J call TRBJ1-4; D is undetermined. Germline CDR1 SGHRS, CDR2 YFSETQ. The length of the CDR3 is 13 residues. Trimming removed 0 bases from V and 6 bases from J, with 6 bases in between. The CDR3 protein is CASSLAGDEKLFF. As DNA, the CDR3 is TGCGCCAGCAGCTTGGCTGGAGATGAAAAACTGTTTTTT.

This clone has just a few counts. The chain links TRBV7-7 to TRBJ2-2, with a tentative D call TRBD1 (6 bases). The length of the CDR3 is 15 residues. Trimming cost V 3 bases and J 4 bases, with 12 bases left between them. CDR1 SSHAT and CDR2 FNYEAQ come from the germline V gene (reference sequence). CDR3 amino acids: CASSFGQGSTGELFF. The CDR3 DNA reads TGTGCCAGCAGCTTCGGGCAGGGGAGCACCGGGGAGCTGTTTTTT.

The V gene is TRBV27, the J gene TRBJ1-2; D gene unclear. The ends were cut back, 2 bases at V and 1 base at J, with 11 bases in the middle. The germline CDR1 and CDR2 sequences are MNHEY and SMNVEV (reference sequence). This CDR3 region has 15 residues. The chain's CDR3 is CASSLRTGYNYGYTF. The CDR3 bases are TGTGCCAGCAGTTTACGGACTGGTTATAACTATGGCTACACCTTC.

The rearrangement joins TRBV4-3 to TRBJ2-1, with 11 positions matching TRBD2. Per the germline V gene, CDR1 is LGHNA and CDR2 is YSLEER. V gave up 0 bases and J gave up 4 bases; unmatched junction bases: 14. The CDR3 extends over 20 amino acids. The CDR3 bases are TGCGCCAGCAGCCAAGATTTTCGGCTAGGTAGCGGGGGGGCTTACAATGAGCAGTTCTTC. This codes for CASSQDFRLGSGGAYNEQFF.

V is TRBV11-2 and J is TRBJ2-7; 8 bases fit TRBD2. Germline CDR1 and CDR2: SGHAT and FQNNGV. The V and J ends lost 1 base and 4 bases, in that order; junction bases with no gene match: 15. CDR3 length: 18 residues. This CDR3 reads CASSLVHNRGGRRYEQYF. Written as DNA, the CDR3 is TGTGCCAGCAGCTTAGTACATAATCGCGGGGGGCGCCGATACGAGCAGTACTTC.

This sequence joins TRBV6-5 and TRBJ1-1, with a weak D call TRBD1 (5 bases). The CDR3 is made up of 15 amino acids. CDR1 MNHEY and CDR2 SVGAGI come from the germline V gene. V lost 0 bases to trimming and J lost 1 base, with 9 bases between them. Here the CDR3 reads CASSYSGGSNTEAFF. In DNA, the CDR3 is TGTGCCAGCAGTTACTCGGGGGGTTCGAACACTGAAGCTTTCTTT.

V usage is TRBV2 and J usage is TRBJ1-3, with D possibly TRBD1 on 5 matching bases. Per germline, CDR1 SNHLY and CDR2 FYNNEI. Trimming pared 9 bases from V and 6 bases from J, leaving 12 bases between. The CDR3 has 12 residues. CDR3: CARGLSVNTIYF. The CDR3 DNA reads TGTGCCAGGGGACTAAGCGTAAACACCATATATTTT.

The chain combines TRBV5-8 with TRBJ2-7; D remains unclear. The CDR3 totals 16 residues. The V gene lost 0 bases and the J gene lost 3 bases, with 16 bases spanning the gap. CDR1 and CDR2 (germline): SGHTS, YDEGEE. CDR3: CASSLAGLQANYEQYF. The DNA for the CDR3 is TGTGCCAGCAGCTTGGCCGGTCTTCAGGCGAACTACGAGCAGTACTTC.

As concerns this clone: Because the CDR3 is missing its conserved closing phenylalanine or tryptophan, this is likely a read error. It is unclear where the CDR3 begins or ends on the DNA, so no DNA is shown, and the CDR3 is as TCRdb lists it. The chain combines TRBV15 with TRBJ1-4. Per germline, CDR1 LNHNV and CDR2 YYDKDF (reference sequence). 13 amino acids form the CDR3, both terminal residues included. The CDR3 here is CATSRAKRLPTAG.

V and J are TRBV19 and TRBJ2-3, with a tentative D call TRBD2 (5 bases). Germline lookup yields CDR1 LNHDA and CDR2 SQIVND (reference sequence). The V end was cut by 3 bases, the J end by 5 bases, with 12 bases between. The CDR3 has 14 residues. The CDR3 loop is CASSMQLGRDTQYF. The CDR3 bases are TGTGCCAGTAGTATGCAACTAGGACGAGATACGCAGTATTTT.

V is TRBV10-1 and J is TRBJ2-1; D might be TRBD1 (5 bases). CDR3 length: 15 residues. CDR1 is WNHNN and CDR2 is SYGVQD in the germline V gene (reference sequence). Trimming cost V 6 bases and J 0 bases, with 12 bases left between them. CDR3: CASRHRQSSYNEQFF. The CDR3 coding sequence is TGCGCCAGCAGACACAGACAGAGCTCCTACAATGAGCAGTTCTTC.

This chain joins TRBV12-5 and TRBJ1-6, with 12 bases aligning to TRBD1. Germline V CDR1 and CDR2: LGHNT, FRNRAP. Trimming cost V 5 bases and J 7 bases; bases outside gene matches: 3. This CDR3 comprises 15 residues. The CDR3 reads CASGKGQGANSPLHF. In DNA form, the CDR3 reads TGTGCTAGTGGTAAGGGACAGGGGGCGAATTCACCCCTCCACTTT.

The CDR3 sequence is CASSEFGQGADTQYF. CDR3 DNA sequence: TGTGCCAGCAGTGAATTTGGACAGGGGGCAGATACGCAGTATTTT. This rearrangement joins TRBV2 to TRBJ2-3; 10 bases match TRBD1. The CDR3 is 15 amino acids. CDR1 SNHLY and CDR2 FYNNEI come from the germline V gene. After removal of 2 bases from V and 4 bases from J, the junction contained 3 bases not matched to a gene. The entire variable domain, with the rest obtained from reference TRBV2 and TRBJ2-3, is as follows: EPEVTQTPSHQVTQMGQEVILRCVPISNHLYFYWYRQILGQKVEFLVSFYNNEISEKSEIFDDQFSVERPDGSNFTLKIRSTKLEDSAMYFCASSEFGQGADTQYFGPGTRLTVL.

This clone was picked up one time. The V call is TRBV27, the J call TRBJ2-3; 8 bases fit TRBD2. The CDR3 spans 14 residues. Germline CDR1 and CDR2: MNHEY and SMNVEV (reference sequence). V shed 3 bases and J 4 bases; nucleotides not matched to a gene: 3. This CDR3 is CASSFGLAADTQYF. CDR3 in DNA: TGTGCCAGCAGTTTTGGACTAGCAGCAGATACGCAGTATTTT.

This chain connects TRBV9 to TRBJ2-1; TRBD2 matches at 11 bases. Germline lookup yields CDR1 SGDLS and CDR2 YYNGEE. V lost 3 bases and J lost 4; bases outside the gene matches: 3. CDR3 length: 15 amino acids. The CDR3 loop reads CASSAASGGYNEQFF. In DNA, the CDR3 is TGTGCCAGCAGCGCCGCTAGCGGGGGGTACAATGAGCAGTTCTTC.

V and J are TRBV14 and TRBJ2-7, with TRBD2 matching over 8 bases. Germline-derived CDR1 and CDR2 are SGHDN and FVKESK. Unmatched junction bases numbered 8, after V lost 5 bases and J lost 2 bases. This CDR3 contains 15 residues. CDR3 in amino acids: CASSNRLAIPYEQYF. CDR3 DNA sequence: TGTGCCAGCAGCAATCGACTAGCGATCCCCTACGAGCAGTACTTC. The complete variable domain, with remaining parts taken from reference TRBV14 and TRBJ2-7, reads EAGVTQFPSHSVIEKGQTVTLRCDPISGHDNLYWYRRVMGKEIKFLLHFVKESKQDESGMPNNRFLAERTGGTYSTLKVQPAELEDSGVYFCASSNRLAIPYEQYFGPGTRLTVT.